This TCR beta chain derives from a study of T-cell memory formation after mild COVID-19. Study-level background: In these data, TCR clusters were largely donor specific. Study observations and caveats: CD4/CD8 balance held among clones contracting day 15 to 85, and later expanders leaned CD4+.

This clonotype was detected only a few times. As yet, its antigen is unknown. Constant-segment primers were used for 5'RACE, and the resulting TCR alpha and TCR beta cDNA libraries carried sample barcodes and UMIs. TCRdb re-analysed the 5' RACE reads in MiXCR, keeping a single row per CDR3 protein. The sample contains 300,000 or so distinct CDR3 sequences, 15% to 20% of which appear only once. The CDR3 consists of 14 residues. Germline V gives CDR1 SNHLY, CDR2 FYNNEI. V lost 4 bases and J lost 2; bases outside the gene matches: 4. Sample: PBMCs or a T cell subset sorted from them (not recorded which). The V call is TRBV2, the J call TRBJ1-1; 7 bases map to TRBD1. This clonotype was obtained from a young man who had mild COVID-19 (a few samples of this study predate the infection). Cell type and time point are not known. The CDR3 here is CASSGYRGNTEAFF. The CDR3 bases are TGTGCCAGCAGTGGATACAGGGGTAACACTGAAGCTTTCTTT.